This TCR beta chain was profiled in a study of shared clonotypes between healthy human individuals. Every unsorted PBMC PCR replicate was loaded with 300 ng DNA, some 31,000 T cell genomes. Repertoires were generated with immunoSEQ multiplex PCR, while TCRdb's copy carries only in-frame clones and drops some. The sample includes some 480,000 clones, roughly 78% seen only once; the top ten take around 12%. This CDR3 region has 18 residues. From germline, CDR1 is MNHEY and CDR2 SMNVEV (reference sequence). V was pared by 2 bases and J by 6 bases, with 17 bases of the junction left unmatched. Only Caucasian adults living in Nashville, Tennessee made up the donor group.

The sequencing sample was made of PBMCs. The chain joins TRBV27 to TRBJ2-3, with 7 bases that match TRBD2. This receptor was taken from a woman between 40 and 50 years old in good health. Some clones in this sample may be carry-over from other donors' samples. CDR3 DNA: TGTGCCAGCAGTTTAACGGCGTGGCTAGCGGTTAGAGGGGATACGCAGTATTTT. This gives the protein CASSLTAWLAVRGDTQYF.